The subject of this entry is one T cell receptor (beta chain). What it binds is not known. This entry is derived from a study of cytomegalovirus exposure and HLA in healthy donors. The V and J ends lost 0 bases and 7 bases respectively, with 17 bases between them. CDR1 is SGHRS, CDR2 YFSETQ, per germline. This CDR3 contains 16 residues. In the PCR, 60 Vbeta and 13 Jbeta primers were used. Sequenced by immunoSEQ multiplex PCR; TCRdb stores in-frame clones only, minus some. This sample has 150,000 to 200,000 clones, with around 75% found just once. The study's findings and limits: In a later analysis, TCR beta V- and J-gene trimming was associated with a missense DCLRE1C variant. Several V segments, TRBV6-2 and TRBV6-3 among them, could not be told apart and were dropped. A later analysis found most CMV-associated TCR beta chains apparently HLA-restricted.

The receptor was isolated from a male donor in good health and CMV-seronegative. Material for sequencing was PBMCs. The gene calls are TRBV5-1 and TRBJ2-1, with D perhaps TRBD1 (6 bases). The CDR3, as DNA: TGCGCCAGCAGCTTGGTGATTGGGGGACATGAGAATGAGCAGTTCTTC. It specifies CASSLVIGGHENEQFF.